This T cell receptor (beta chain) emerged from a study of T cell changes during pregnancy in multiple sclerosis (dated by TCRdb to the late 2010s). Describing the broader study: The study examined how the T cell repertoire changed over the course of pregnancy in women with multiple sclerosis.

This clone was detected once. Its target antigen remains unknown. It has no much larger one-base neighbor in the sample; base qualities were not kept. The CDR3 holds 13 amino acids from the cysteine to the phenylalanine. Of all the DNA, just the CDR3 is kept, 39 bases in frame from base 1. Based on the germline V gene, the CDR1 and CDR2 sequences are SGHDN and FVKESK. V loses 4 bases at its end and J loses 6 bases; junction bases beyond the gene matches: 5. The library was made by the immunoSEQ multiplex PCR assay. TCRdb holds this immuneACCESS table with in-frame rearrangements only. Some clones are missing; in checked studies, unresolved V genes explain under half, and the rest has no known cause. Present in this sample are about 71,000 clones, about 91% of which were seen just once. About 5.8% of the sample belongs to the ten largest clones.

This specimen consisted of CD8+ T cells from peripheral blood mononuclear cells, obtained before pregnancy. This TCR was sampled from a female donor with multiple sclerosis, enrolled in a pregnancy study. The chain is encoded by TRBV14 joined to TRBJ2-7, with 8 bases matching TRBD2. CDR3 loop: CASSPGLDIEQYF. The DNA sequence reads TGTGCCAGCAGCCCGGGACTAGACATCGAGCAGTACTTC.